The 20 T cell receptor beta chains given below trace back to one sample, sequenced in a study of cytomegalovirus exposure and HLA in healthy donors. Profiled with immunoSEQ multiplex PCR; TCRdb holds only in-frame clones, not every one. The sample includes approximately 170,000 clones, about 85% of them seen just once. Sequencing input: PBMCs. The receptor source for this set is a young man in good health and CMV-seropositive.

V usage is TRBV4-3 and J usage is TRBJ1-2, with a possible D match to TRBD1 (5 bases). The CDR3 is made up of 15 amino acids. V shed 0 bases and J shed 2 bases, with 10 bases lying between them. Germline assignment: CDR1 LGHNA and CDR2 YSLEER. CDR3 coding DNA: TGCGCCAGCAGCCAAGAAGGGGCTCCCAACTATGGCTACACCTTC. Translating it yields CASSQEGAPNYGYTF.

The V call is TRBV30, the J call TRBJ1-5, with D possibly matching TRBD1 (6 bases). The CDR3 contains 13 residues. Germline V gene data show CDR1 as GTSNPN and CDR2 as SVGIG (reference sequence). With 4 bases removed from V and 4 bases from J, the gap between germline ends came to 11 bases. In DNA form, the CDR3 reads TGTGCCTGGACGGACAGACGAAATCAGCCCCAGCATTTT. Translation: CAWTDRRNQPQHF.

This chain joins TRBV11-2 and TRBJ2-5, with 9 nucleotides matching TRBD2. Trimming cost V 0 bases and J 5 bases; bases outside gene matches: 10. The CDR3 runs to 17 residues. CDR1 SGHAT and CDR2 FQNNGV come from the germline V gene. CDR3 sequence (DNA): TGTGCCAGCAGCTTAGAAGAATCTAGCGGGGCGAGGGAGACCCAGTACTTC. Amino acids: CASSLEESSGARETQYF.

V gene TRBV5-1 combines with J gene TRBJ2-5; 9 bases agree with TRBD1. The V gene's germline CDR1 is SGHRS and CDR2 YFSETQ. The CDR3 sequence is 15 residues long. V shed 0 bases and J 5 bases; nucleotides not matched to a gene: 5. CDR3 in DNA: TGCGCCAGCAGCTTGGGGACAGGGGACGGGGAGACCCAGTACTTC. Encoded protein: CASSLGTGDGETQYF.

The chain couples TRBV5-4 to TRBJ2-1, with TRBD1 identical over 9 bases. Trimming removed 0 bases from V and 6 bases from J; junction bases left unmatched: 4. This CDR3 contains 15 residues. Germline CDR1 reads SGHNT; CDR2 reads YYREEE (reference sequence). In DNA, the CDR3 is TGTGCCAGCAGCTTGGCCAGGGACAGGGCCAATGAGCAGTTCTTC. This gives the protein CASSLARDRANEQFF.

The chain recombines TRBV9 with TRBJ1-6; D unclear. The germline V and J ends were trimmed by 4 bases and 0 bases, with 26 bases remaining between them. The germline V gene has CDR1 SGDLS and CDR2 YYNGEE. CDR3 size: 21 residues. DNA for the CDR3: TGTGCCAGCAGCCCCCGTGCGGGAAGTATATCTTCAAGCTCCTATAATTCACCCCTCCACTTT. It encodes CASSPRAGSISSSSYNSPLHF.

The chain joins TRBV14 to TRBJ2-5; the match to TRBD2 covers 8 bases. V lost 6 bases, J lost 3 bases, and 6 bases stayed unmatched. This CDR3 is 14 amino acids long. The germline gives CDR1 SGHDN, CDR2 FVKESK. The CDR3 here is CASRGSGTKETQYF. The CDR3 DNA is TGTGCCAGCAGGGGTAGCGGGACTAAAGAGACCCAGTACTTC.

V is TRBV4-3 and J is TRBJ2-5, with D possibly TRBD2 on 5 matching bases. The CDR3 runs to 15 residues. Trimming took 0 bases from V and 10 from J, leaving 18 bases between them. Germline values: CDR1 LGHNA, CDR2 YSLEER. The CDR3 is CASSQDLAAGFGQYF. Here the CDR3 DNA reads TGCGCCAGCAGCCAAGATCTGGCGGCGGGTTTTGGCCAGTACTTC.

The chain has TRBV5-1 and TRBJ2-7; D possibly corresponds to TRBD1 (6 bases). The CDR3 sequence is 13 residues long. V was trimmed by 4 bases and J by 4 bases, leaving 12 bases between them. CDR1 is SGHRS and CDR2 is YFSETQ in the germline V gene. The CDR3 protein is CASSTGSGYEQYF. CDR3 DNA sequence: TGCGCCAGCAGCACAGGGTCGGGGTACGAGCAGTACTTC.

The chain couples TRBV30 to TRBJ2-7, with 8 bases lining up with TRBD1. Germline V lookup: CDR1 GTSNPN, CDR2 SVGIG (reference sequence). The CDR3 length is 14 residues. V gave up 5 bases and J gave up 5 bases; unmatched junction bases: 11. CDR3 sequence: CAWGRSGGNHEQYF. CDR3 DNA: TGTGCCTGGGGTCGGTCAGGGGGCAACCACGAGCAGTACTTC.

The gene calls are TRBV9 and TRBJ2-5, with 8 bases matching TRBD2. Germline lookup yields CDR1 SGDLS and CDR2 YYNGEE. With V trimmed by 0 bases and J by 5 bases, 6 bases remained unmatched. The CDR3 contains 15 residues. The chain's CDR3 is CASSVEAGDRETQYF. In DNA, the CDR3 is TGTGCCAGCAGCGTAGAAGCGGGGGATCGGGAGACCCAGTACTTC.

The chain couples TRBV6-5 to TRBJ1-6, with TRBD1 identical over 9 bases. Germline lookup yields CDR1 MNHEY and CDR2 SVGAGI. This CDR3 contains 16 residues. V shed 2 bases, J shed 10 bases, and the junction held 9 bases outside the gene matches. The CDR3 is CASSYGRGTGRSPLHF. CDR3 nucleotide sequence: TGTGCCAGCAGTTACGGCCGCGGGACAGGGAGGTCACCCCTCCACTTT.

The table lists this clone with a count of one. This sequence joins TRBV27 and TRBJ2-7; maybe TRBD2 (7 bases). The CDR3 spans 15 residues. With 4 bases removed from V and 3 bases from J, the gap between germline ends came to 16 bases. CDR1 is MNHEY, CDR2 SMNVEV, per germline (reference sequence). The CDR3 loop reads CASSSRRGPGYEQYF. The CDR3 bases are TGTGCCAGCAGTTCGCGGCGGGGGCCCGGCTACGAGCAGTACTTC.

V usage is TRBV5-1 and J usage is TRBJ1-2; maybe TRBD1 (6 bases). This CDR3 is built from 13 residues. The germline CDR1 and CDR2 sequences are SGHRS and YFSETQ. Trimming cost V 4 bases and J 9 bases, with 16 bases left between them. CDR3 protein: CASSTDRQESYTF. The CDR3 DNA reads TGCGCCAGCAGCACCGATCGACAGGAAAGCTACACCTTC. Using reference TRBV5-1 and TRBJ1-2 for the parts outside the CDR3, the full variable domain is KAGVTQTPRYLIKTRGQQVTLSCSPISGHRSVSWYQQTPGQGLQFLFEYFSETQRNKGNFPGRFSGRQFSNSRSEMNVSTLELGDSALYLCASSTDRQESYTFGSGTRLTVV.

This clone has a handful of counts. CDR3 protein: CASSLGGDTEAFF. The CDR3 DNA reads as TGTGCCAGCAGCTTAGGCGGGGACACTGAAGCTTTCTTT. This sequence joins TRBV11-3 and TRBJ1-1; D ambiguous. The germline V gene encodes CDR1 SGHNT and CDR2 YENEEA. Trimming removed 1 base at V and 3 bases at J, with 6 bases between. The length of the CDR3 is 13 residues.

This sequence joins TRBV4-3 and TRBJ2-2; 7 bases fit TRBD1. The V gene end was trimmed by 2 bases and the J gene end by 6 bases; junction bases not matched to a gene: 6. The CDR3 extends over 15 amino acids. Germline V gene lookup returns CDR1 LGHNA and CDR2 YSLEER. CDR3 in amino acids: CASSQSGQGAGELFF. The CDR3 DNA is TGCGCCAGCAGCCAATCGGGTCAGGGGGCCGGGGAGCTGTTTTTT.

This clone was recorded many times. The rearrangement uses TRBV7-9 and TRBJ2-2; D gene ambiguous. This CDR3 spans 13 amino acids. Trimming stripped 2 bases from V and 4 bases from J, with 5 bases between. Germline values: CDR1 SEHNR, CDR2 FQNEAQ (reference sequence). CDR3 sequence (DNA): TGTGCCAGCAGCTTATGGAGCACCGGGGAGCTGTTTTTT. It translates to CASSLWSTGELFF.

This clone showed up just a few times. The chain employs TRBV7-9 and TRBJ1-5; 8 bases line up with TRBD1. The CDR3 has 14 amino acids. The ends lost 3 bases at V and 6 bases at J; junction bases unmatched: 4. Per the germline V gene, CDR1 is SEHNR and CDR2 is FQNEAQ (reference sequence). The DNA for the CDR3 is TGTGCCAGCAGCTTGGGGACAGGAAGTCAGCCCCAGCATTTT. Translation gives CASSLGTGSQPQHF.

The chain combines TRBV2 with TRBJ1-2, with 8 bases identical to TRBD1. The V gene end was trimmed by 1 base and the J gene end by 6 bases; junction bases not matched to a gene: 1. The germline gives CDR1 SNHLY, CDR2 FYNNEI. The CDR3 runs 13 residues. CDR3 nucleotides: TGTGCCAGCAGTGAAGGGACAGGGAATGGCTACACCTTC. Encoded protein: CASSEGTGNGYTF.

The chain has TRBV2 and TRBJ2-3; 11 nucleotides match TRBD2. Germline CDR1 and CDR2: SNHLY and FYNNEI. V dropped 9 bases and J dropped 2; count of bases not matched to a gene: 7. This CDR3 spans 15 amino acids. The CDR3 sequence is CARAGTSGLTDTQYF. The CDR3 coding sequence is TGTGCCAGAGCCGGGACTAGCGGCCTCACAGATACGCAGTATTTT. Using reference TRBV2 and TRBJ2-3 for the parts outside the CDR3, the full variable domain is EPEVTQTPSHQVTQMGQEVILRCVPISNHLYFYWYRQILGQKVEFLVSFYNNEISEKSEIFDDQFSVERPDGSNFTLKIRSTKLEDSAMYFCARAGTSGLTDTQYFGPGTRLTVL.